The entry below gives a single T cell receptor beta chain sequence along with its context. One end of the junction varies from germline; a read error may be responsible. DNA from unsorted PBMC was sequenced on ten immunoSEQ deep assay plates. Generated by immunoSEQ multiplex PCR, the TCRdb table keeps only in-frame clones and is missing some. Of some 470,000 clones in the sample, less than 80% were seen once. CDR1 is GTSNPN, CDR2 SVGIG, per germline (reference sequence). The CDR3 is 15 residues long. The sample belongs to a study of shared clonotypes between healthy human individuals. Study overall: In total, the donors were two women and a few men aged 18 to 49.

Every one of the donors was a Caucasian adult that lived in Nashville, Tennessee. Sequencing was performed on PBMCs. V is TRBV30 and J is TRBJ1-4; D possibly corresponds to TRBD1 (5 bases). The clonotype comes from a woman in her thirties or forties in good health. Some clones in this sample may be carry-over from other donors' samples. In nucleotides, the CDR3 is TGTGTCTGGAGTGAACAGTCAGGGTCGAATGAAAAACTGTTTTTT. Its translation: CVWSEQSGSNEKLFF.